These 14 T cell receptor beta chains originate from one sample sequenced in a study of cytomegalovirus exposure and HLA in healthy donors. The study ran its PCR with 60 Vbeta and 13 Jbeta primers. Using immunoSEQ multiplex PCR, the repertoire was profiled, and TCRdb retains in-frame clones only, with some absent. The data contain about 120,000 clones, nearly 65% of them singletons. Sequencing was carried out using PBMCs. The receptors derive from a man aged 35-49 years in good health and CMV-seropositive.

The chain links TRBV7-9 to TRBJ2-7; 10 nucleotides line up with TRBD2. In germline, CDR1 is SEHNR, CDR2 FQNEAQ (reference sequence). V shed 1 base and J 7 bases; nucleotides not matched to a gene: 7. This CDR3 has 15 residues. This CDR3 reads CASSLVPSGREEQYF. The CDR3, as DNA: TGTGCCAGCAGCTTAGTACCTAGCGGGAGAGAGGAGCAGTACTTC.

This clone turned up a few times. Here the CDR3 reads CASSDSSGNNSPLHF. The CDR3 DNA reads TGTGCCAGCAGTGATAGCTCGGGGAATAATTCACCCCTCCACTTT. The chain recombines TRBV6-4 with TRBJ1-6; D is ambiguous. Per the germline V gene, CDR1 is MRHNA and CDR2 is SNTAGT. The CDR3 is 15 residues long. Trimming took 3 bases from V and 5 from J, leaving 11 bases between them.

This sequence joins TRBV6-5 and TRBJ1-3, with a tentative D call TRBD1 (5 bases). Per germline, CDR1 MNHEY and CDR2 SVGAGI. This CDR3 spans 15 amino acids. The ends were cut back, 7 bases at V and 0 bases at J, with 13 bases in the middle. DNA for the CDR3: TGTGCCAGCACCACGGGGGAGTACTCTGGAAACACCATATATTTT. It specifies CASTTGEYSGNTIYF.

The chain is built from TRBV5-1 and TRBJ2-3, with D possibly being TRBD2 (6 bases). Germline values: CDR1 SGHRS, CDR2 YFSETQ. The germline V and J ends were trimmed by 2 bases and 10 bases, with 11 bases remaining between them. This CDR3 comprises 12 residues. The CDR3 is CASSLPGGAQYF. In nucleotides, the CDR3 is TGCGCCAGCAGCTTACCAGGAGGGGCGCAGTATTTT.

The sample holds one count of this clone. The genes are TRBV9 and TRBJ2-3, with a weak D call TRBD2 (6 bases). The CDR3 runs 14 residues. Trimming took off 4 bases at V and 2 bases at J, with 11 bases between the two ends. Per the germline V gene, CDR1 is SGDLS and CDR2 is YYNGEE. CDR3 sequence: CASSTRTTTDTQYF. CDR3 DNA sequence: TGTGCCAGCAGCACCCGGACTACCACAGATACGCAGTATTTT.

This clone was seen only a few times. The chain uses TRBV16 and TRBJ1-5; 7 bases are a match to TRBD1. After removal of 4 bases from V and 4 bases from J, the junction contained 4 bases not matched to a gene. In germline, CDR1 is KGHSY, CDR2 FQNENV. This CDR3 has 14 amino acids. The CDR3 DNA reads as TGTGCCAGCAGCCCGGGGACAGCTAATCAGCCCCAGCATTTT. This sequence encodes CASSPGTANQPQHF.

The rearrangement links TRBV29-1 to TRBJ1-2; TRBD1 might be the D (5 bases). The CDR3 contains 16 residues. V was pared by 7 bases and J by 2 bases, with 23 bases between. The germline V gene encodes CDR1 SQVTM and CDR2 ANQGSEA. The CDR3 region is CSGLITQGSWNYGYTF. CDR3 DNA sequence: TGCAGCGGCCTTATCACCCAGGGATCTTGGAACTATGGCTACACCTTC.

CDR3 nucleotides: TGTGCCACCTCAGTACAGGGGGGATACGAGCAGTACTTC. Its protein is CATSVQGGYEQYF. J is TRBJ2-7 and V is TRBV19, with 8 bases lining up with TRBD1. The CDR3 totals 13 residues. Unmatched junction bases numbered 9, after V lost 10 bases and J lost 4 bases. Germline V gene lookup returns CDR1 LNHDA and CDR2 SQIVND (reference sequence).

The CDR3 sequence: CASSSLRDRVTYEQYF. The CDR3 DNA follows: TGTGCCAGCAGCTCACTCCGGGACAGGGTTACCTACGAGCAGTACTTC. The chain links TRBV7-7 to TRBJ2-7; 9 bases align to TRBD1. This CDR3 spans 16 amino acids. Per the germline V gene, CDR1 is SSHAT and CDR2 is FNYEAQ (reference sequence). The J segment lost 2 bases and the V segment lost 4 bases, leaving 9 bases of the junction unmatched.

This chain uses TRBV9 with TRBJ2-3, with D possibly matching TRBD1 (5 bases). Germline assignment: CDR1 SGDLS and CDR2 YYNGEE. With 0 bases removed from V and 2 bases from J, the gap between germline ends came to 7 bases. The CDR3 totals 14 residues. The CDR3 DNA reads TGTGCCAGCAGCGTAGGGGGCGTCACAGATACGCAGTATTTT. It codes for CASSVGGVTDTQYF.

The chain carries TRBV10-3 and TRBJ1-2, with 7 bases lining up with TRBD1. V dropped 4 bases and J dropped 3; count of bases not matched to a gene: 8. Looked up from germline, CDR1 is ENHRY and CDR2 is SYGVKD. The CDR3 has 15 amino acids. DNA for the CDR3: TGTGCCATCAGTGTGACAGGGTTGTGGGACTATGGCTACACCTTC. It translates to CAISVTGLWDYGYTF.

The V gene is TRBV27, the J gene TRBJ2-2; unclear D gene. Trimming pared 4 bases from V and 5 bases from J, leaving 11 bases between. The germline gives CDR1 MNHEY, CDR2 SMNVEV (reference sequence). The CDR3 extends over 14 amino acids. The CDR3 nucleotides read TGTGCCAGCAGTTCCAGGTTTTCAACCGGGGAGCTGTTTTTT. Translation gives CASSSRFSTGELFF.

This clone has a single count. This chain links TRBV7-9 with TRBJ2-3, with 7 bases fitting TRBD1. The CDR3 contains 18 residues. Trimming took 4 bases from V and 6 from J; bases not matched to a gene: 19. Germline-derived CDR1 and CDR2 are SEHNR and FQNEAQ (reference sequence). CDR3 residues: CASSYDLRPDRPRDTQYF. The CDR3 bases are TGTGCCAGCAGCTACGATCTAAGGCCGGACAGGCCTCGGGATACGCAGTATTTT. Using reference TRBV7-9 and TRBJ2-3 for the parts outside the CDR3, the full variable domain is DTGVSQNPRHKITKRGQNVTFRCDPISEHNRLYWYRQTLGQGPEFLTYFQNEAQLEKSRLLSDRFSAERPKGSFSTLEIQRTEQGDSAMYLCASSYDLRPDRPRDTQYFGPGTRLTVL.

V gene TRBV5-8 combines with J gene TRBJ1-2; 7 bases align to TRBD1. The CDR3 spans 13 residues. With V trimmed by 3 bases and J by 3 bases, 2 bases remained unmatched. Germline V CDR1 and CDR2: SGHTS, YDEGEE. The CDR3 here is CASSSGTDYGYTF. CDR3 bases: TGTGCCAGCAGCTCCGGGACAGACTATGGCTACACCTTC.